A single sample gave rise to the 10 T cell receptor beta chains below, sequenced in a study of T cell repertoires in cytomegalovirus infection. These receptors' targets are unknown. TCRdb passed the reads through MiXCR, listing each CDR3 protein once. The sample has fewer than 900,000 distinct CDR3 sequences, roughly 28% seen once. Sequences were derived from cultured CD8+ T cells from PBMCs, sampled from culture after CMV antigen stimulation. Receptors originate from a human donor in good health (CMV status not recorded). Some clones in this sample may be carry-over from other donors' samples.

The genes are TRBV6-5 and TRBJ1-2; D might be TRBD1 (5 bases). The CDR3 spans 14 residues. CDR1 and CDR2 (germline): MNHEY, SVGAGI. V dropped 8 bases and J dropped 3 bases, with 16 bases sitting between them. CDR3 nucleotides: TGTGCCAGCCGGGACCCATTAGAATACTATGGCTACACCTTC. This gives the protein CASRDPLEYYGYTF.

Remarks on this clonotype: A much larger clone differs by one base, so this may be a read error. V and J are TRBV7-6 and TRBJ2-2; 9 bases are shared with TRBD1. CDR3 length: 15 amino acids. Looked up from germline, CDR1 is SGHVS and CDR2 is FNYEAQ. The CDR3 nucleotides are TGTGCCGGCAGCTGGACAGGGGCGAACACCGGGGAGCTGTTTTTT. Translation gives CAGSWTGANTGELFF.

The table lists this clonotype with many counts. The chain uses TRBV7-2 and TRBJ2-3; 10 nucleotides align to TRBD2. Trimming cost V 4 bases and J 5 bases; bases outside gene matches: 9. Germline V lookup: CDR1 SGHTA, CDR2 FQGNSA. This CDR3 is built from 16 residues. This chain's CDR3 is CASSSYERGGIDTQYF. DNA for the CDR3: TGTGCCAGCAGCTCCTACGAGCGGGGGGGCATAGATACGCAGTATTTT.

The chain links TRBV7-6 to TRBJ1-1; D remains unclear. The germline V gene has CDR1 SGHVS and CDR2 FNYEAQ. The CDR3 extends over 12 amino acids. Between the trimmed V and J ends, which lost 1 base and 8 bases, there was a span of 8 bases. CDR3 loop: CASSLVGSEAFF. CDR3 DNA sequence: TGTGCCAGCAGCTTAGTGGGGTCCGAAGCTTTCTTT.

On this clonotype itself: As the CDR3 is not closed by the conserved phenylalanine or tryptophan, this likely results from a read error. The chain uses TRBV12-3 or TRBV12-4 and TRBJ2-3, with TRBD1 as a possible D gene (5 bases). The V gene lost 5 bases and the J gene lost 1 base, with 10 bases spanning the gap. The CDR3 has 14 residues. The CDR3 sequence is CASSVGHGTDTQYV. In nucleotides, the CDR3 is TGTGCCAGCAGTGTGGGGCACGGCACAGATACGCAGTATGTT.

At least ten counts were recorded for this clonotype. V and J are TRBV12-5 and TRBJ2-3; 9 bases map to TRBD2. The CDR3 totals 15 residues. V gave up 6 bases and J gave up 6 bases; unmatched junction bases: 10. Germline assignment: CDR1 LGHNT and CDR2 FRNRAP. This CDR3 is CASGDTSGSLDTQYF. The CDR3 DNA reads TGTGCTAGTGGCGACACTAGCGGGTCGTTGGATACGCAGTATTTT.

The CDR3 bases are TGTATCGTCAGGGGGGACTCCTACGAGCAGTACGTC. Protein: CIVRGDSYEQYV. This chain connects TRBV28 to TRBJ2-7; D is possibly TRBD1 (7 bases). The CDR3 extends over 12 amino acids. The V gene's germline CDR1 is MDHEN and CDR2 SYDVKM.

The rearrangement links TRBV11-1 to TRBJ2-7; D gene unclear. The CDR3 spans 13 residues. The V and J ends lost 1 base and 4 bases respectively, with 8 bases between them. Per germline, CDR1 SGHAT and CDR2 FQDESV (reference sequence). As DNA, the CDR3 is TGTGCCAGCAGCTTAGGGCAGTATTACGAGCAGTACGTC. Its protein product is CASSLGQYYEQYV.

The V and J genes are TRBV7-8 and TRBJ2-1, with TRBD1 matching 8 bases. Germline trimming cut 3 bases from V and 6 bases from J; bases unmatched to any gene: 10. Germline lookup yields CDR1 SGHVS and CDR2 FQNEAQ. The CDR3 totals 16 residues. The CDR3 protein is CASSFATGEALNEQFF. The CDR3 nucleotides read TGTGCCAGCAGCTTCGCGACAGGGGAGGCCCTCAATGAGCAGTTCTTC.

This clonotype occurred once. V and J are TRBV28 and TRBJ2-7, with D perhaps matching TRBD1 (6 bases). The CDR3 loop spans 12 amino acids. Germline CDR1 is MDHEN and CDR2 is SYDVKM. The ends were cut back, 5 bases at V and 6 bases at J, with 11 bases in the middle. CDR3 region: CASSTDRSEQYV. As DNA, the CDR3 is TGTGCCAGCAGTACCGACAGGTCCGAGCAGTACGTC.